These 13 T cell receptor beta chains were sequenced from one sample in a study of control samples from healthy donors and cancer patients. Profiled with immunoSEQ multiplex PCR; TCRdb holds only in-frame clones, not every one. The sample carries 150,000 to 200,000 clones, 94% recorded once. The sample comprised blood. The receptors stem from a woman between 18 and 30 years old in good health.

V is TRBV6-5 and J is TRBJ1-1, with 8 bases that match TRBD1. V trimming: 6 bases; J trimming: 7 bases; junction bases outside the gene matches: 4. The germline V gene encodes CDR1 MNHEY and CDR2 SVGAGI. CDR3 size: 12 residues. The CDR3 coding sequence is TGTGCCAGCAGCGTCGGACAGGGTGAAGCTTTCTTT. Translation: CASSVGQGEAFF.

The chain combines TRBV9 with TRBJ2-2; perhaps TRBD2 as D (6 bases). The CDR3 runs to 15 residues. Trimming took 4 bases from V and 7 from J, leaving 17 bases between them. Germline CDR1 and CDR2: SGDLS and YYNGEE. Written as DNA, the CDR3 is TGTGCCAGCAGCAGTAGTGGGAGGCCGGACGGGGAGCTGTTTTTT. Residues: CASSSSGRPDGELFF.

The gene calls are TRBV5-1 and TRBJ2-5; the D gene is possibly TRBD2 (6 bases). CDR1 is SGHRS and CDR2 is YFSETQ in the germline V gene. The CDR3 is 15 amino acids. V was cut by 5 bases and J by 1 base, with 15 bases left in between. This CDR3 is CASSRSGDLQETQYF. CDR3 in DNA: TGCGCCAGCAGTCGTTCGGGAGATCTCCAAGAGACCCAGTACTTC.

The chain carries TRBV7-8 and TRBJ1-2; the D is unclear. Germline V gene lookup returns CDR1 SGHVS and CDR2 FQNEAQ. V lost 5 bases to trimming and J lost 1 base, with 11 bases between them. This CDR3 spans 14 amino acids. CDR3 nucleotides: TGTGCCAGCAGCCTCCGGGAGGGTAACTATGGCTACACCTTC. The encoded protein is CASSLREGNYGYTF.

The chain carries TRBV10-2 and TRBJ1-1; D call uncertain. This CDR3 contains 13 residues. CDR1 and CDR2 from the germline V gene are WSHSY and SAAADI. V was trimmed by 8 bases and J by 1 base, leaving 11 bases between them. The CDR3 spells CASWSSGNTEAFF. DNA for the CDR3: TGCGCCAGCTGGTCTTCCGGGAACACTGAAGCTTTCTTT.

The DNA for the CDR3 is TGTGCCAGCAGCCCTACAGGGTATGGCTACACCTTC. This translates into CASSPTGYGYTF. The J gene is TRBJ1-2, the V gene TRBV5-6, with D perhaps matching TRBD1 (6 bases). Between the trimmed V and J ends, which lost 4 bases and 5 bases, there was a span of 9 bases. Germline CDR1 SGHDT, CDR2 YYEEEE. The CDR3 has 12 amino acids. Supplemented by reference TRBV5-6 and TRBJ1-2, the full variable domain reads DAGVTQSPTHLIKTRGQQVTLRCSPKSGHDTVSWYQQALGQGPQFIFQYYEEEERQRGNFPDRFSGHQFPNYSSELNVNALLLGDSALYLCASSPTGYGYTFGSGTRLTVV.

V usage is TRBV24-1 and J usage is TRBJ2-7; 7 bases line up with TRBD1. The CDR3 sequence is 14 residues long. CDR1 is KGHDR and CDR2 is SFDVKD in the germline V gene. The V and J ends lost 3 bases and 5 bases, in that order; junction bases with no gene match: 6. CDR3 sequence reads: CATSDPRTGHEQYF. In DNA form, the CDR3 reads TGTGCCACCAGTGATCCCCGGACAGGCCACGAGCAGTACTTC.

The genes are TRBV15 and TRBJ1-2; tentatively, D is TRBD1 (5 bases). Per germline, CDR1 LNHNV and CDR2 YYDKDF (reference sequence). Trimming stripped 3 bases from V and 6 bases from J, with 14 bases between. The CDR3 loop spans 14 amino acids. The DNA for the CDR3 is TGTGCCACCAGCAGGACAGCGAGGACGGATGGCTACACCTTC. This sequence encodes CATSRTARTDGYTF.

The gene calls are TRBV2 and TRBJ1-1; the D gene is possibly TRBD1 (5 bases). CDR1 is SNHLY and CDR2 is FYNNEI in the germline V gene. The germline V and J ends were trimmed by 3 bases and 5 bases, with 13 bases remaining between them. The CDR3 has 14 residues. The CDR3 nucleotides are TGTGCCAGCAGTGACGGGCTTGGGGGAACTGAAGCTTTCTTT. As protein: CASSDGLGGTEAFF.

The chain uses TRBV7-2 and TRBJ2-7, with a tentative D call TRBD1 (6 bases). The CDR3 runs to 15 residues. Germline CDR1 and CDR2: SGHTA and FQGNSA. Trimming shortened V by 1 base and J by 2 bases, and 12 bases separated the two germline ends. The CDR3, as DNA: TGTGCCAGCAGCTTAGGACAGGCATGGCCCTACGAGCAGTACTTC. This translates into CASSLGQAWPYEQYF.

The rearrangement links TRBV6-5 to TRBJ1-3; D not certain. The V end lost 5 bases, the J end lost 0 bases, and 11 bases lay between the germline ends. This CDR3 has 15 residues. Germline assignment: CDR1 MNHEY and CDR2 SVGAGI. CDR3 in amino acids: CASSLRHRSGNTIYF. The CDR3 coding sequence is TGTGCCAGCAGTCTCAGACACCGCTCTGGAAACACCATATATTTT.

The chain combines TRBV13 with TRBJ1-1; D is possibly TRBD1 (5 bases). CDR1 and CDR2 (germline): PRHDT, FYEKMQ (reference sequence). V was pared by 3 bases and J by 2 bases, with 10 bases between. This CDR3 comprises 14 residues. CDR3 in amino acids: CASSFTGVNTEAFF. For the CDR3, the DNA is TGTGCCAGCAGCTTCACAGGAGTTAACACTGAAGCTTTCTTT.

The chain couples TRBV2 to TRBJ1-1; maybe TRBD1 (6 bases). The V gene's germline CDR1 is SNHLY and CDR2 FYNNEI. Trimming stripped 6 bases from V and 1 base from J, with 12 bases between. This CDR3 is 14 amino acids long. The CDR3 DNA reads TGTGCCAGCAGAGACCGGACAGCGAACACTGAAGCTTTCTTT. Its translation: CASRDRTANTEAFF.